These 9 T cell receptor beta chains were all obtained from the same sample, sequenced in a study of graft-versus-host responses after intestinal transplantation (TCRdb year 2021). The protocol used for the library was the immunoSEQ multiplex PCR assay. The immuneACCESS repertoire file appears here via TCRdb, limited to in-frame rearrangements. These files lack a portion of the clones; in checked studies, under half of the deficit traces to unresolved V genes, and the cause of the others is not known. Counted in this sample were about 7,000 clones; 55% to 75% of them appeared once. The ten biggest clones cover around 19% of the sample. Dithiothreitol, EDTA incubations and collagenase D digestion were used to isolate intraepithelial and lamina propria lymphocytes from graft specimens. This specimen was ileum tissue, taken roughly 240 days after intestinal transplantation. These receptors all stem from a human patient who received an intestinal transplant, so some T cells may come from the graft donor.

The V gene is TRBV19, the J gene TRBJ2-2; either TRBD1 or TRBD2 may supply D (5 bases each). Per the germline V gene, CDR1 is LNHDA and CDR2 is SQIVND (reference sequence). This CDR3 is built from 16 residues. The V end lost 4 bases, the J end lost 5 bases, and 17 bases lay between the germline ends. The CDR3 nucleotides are TGTGCCAGTAGTAGGGACGGAGGATTTGGGACCGGGGAGCTGTTTTTT. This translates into CASSRDGGFGTGELFF.

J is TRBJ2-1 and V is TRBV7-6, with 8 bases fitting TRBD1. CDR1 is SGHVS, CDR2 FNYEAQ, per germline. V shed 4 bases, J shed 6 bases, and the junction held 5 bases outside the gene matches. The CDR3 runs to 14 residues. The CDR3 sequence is CASSSDRVPNEQFF. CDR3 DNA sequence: TGTGCCAGCAGCTCGGACAGGGTTCCCAATGAGCAGTTCTTC.

The CDR3 is CASRRWTGGVDYGYTF. In nucleotides, the CDR3 is TGTGCCAGCAGACGTTGGACAGGAGGTGTTGACTATGGCTACACCTTC. J is TRBJ1-2 and V is TRBV5-4; TRBD1 matches 7 bases. The CDR3 consists of 16 residues. Germline V lookup: CDR1 SGHNT, CDR2 YYREEE (reference sequence). The V gene end was trimmed by 5 bases and the J gene end by 3 bases; junction bases not matched to a gene: 13.

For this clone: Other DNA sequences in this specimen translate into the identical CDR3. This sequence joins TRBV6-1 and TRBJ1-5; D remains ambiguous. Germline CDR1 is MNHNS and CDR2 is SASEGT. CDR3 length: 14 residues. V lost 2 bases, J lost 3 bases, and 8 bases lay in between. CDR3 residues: CASSEPGSNQPQHF. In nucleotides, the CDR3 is TGTGCCAGCAGTGAACCTGGTTCCAATCAGCCCCAGCATTTT.

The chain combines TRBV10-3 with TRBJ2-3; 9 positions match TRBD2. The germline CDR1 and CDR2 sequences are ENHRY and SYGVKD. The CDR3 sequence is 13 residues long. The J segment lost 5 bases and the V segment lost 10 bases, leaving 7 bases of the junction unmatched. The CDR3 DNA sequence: TGTGCCACCCGCGGGGGGGCCTTAGATACGCAGTATTTT. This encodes CATRGGALDTQYF.

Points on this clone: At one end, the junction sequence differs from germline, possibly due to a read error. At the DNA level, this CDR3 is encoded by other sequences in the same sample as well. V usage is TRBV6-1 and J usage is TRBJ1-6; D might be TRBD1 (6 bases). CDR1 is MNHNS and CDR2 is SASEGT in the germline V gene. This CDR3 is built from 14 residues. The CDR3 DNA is TGTGCCAGCAGTGTAGAGGGGGATAATTCACCCCTCCATTTT. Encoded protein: CASSVEGDNSPLHF.

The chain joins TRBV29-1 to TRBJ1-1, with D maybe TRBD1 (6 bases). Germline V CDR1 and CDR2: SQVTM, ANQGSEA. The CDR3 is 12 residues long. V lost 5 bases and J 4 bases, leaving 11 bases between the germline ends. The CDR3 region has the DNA TGCAGCGTTACGCCAGGGGTCACTGAAGCTTTCTTT. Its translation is CSVTPGVTEAFF.

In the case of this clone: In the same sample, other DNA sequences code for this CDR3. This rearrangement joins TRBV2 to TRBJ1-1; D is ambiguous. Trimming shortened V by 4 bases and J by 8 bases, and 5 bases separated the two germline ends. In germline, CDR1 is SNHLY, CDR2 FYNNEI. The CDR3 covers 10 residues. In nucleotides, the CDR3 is TGTGCCAGCAGTGTCGGAGAAGCTTTCTTT. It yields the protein CASSVGEAFF.

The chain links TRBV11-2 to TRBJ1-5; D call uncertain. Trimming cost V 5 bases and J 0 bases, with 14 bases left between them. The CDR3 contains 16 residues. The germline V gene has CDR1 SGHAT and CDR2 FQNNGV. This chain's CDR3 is CASSLRAQDSNQPQHF. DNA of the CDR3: TGTGCCAGCAGCCTCCGGGCCCAAGATAGCAATCAGCCCCAGCATTTT.